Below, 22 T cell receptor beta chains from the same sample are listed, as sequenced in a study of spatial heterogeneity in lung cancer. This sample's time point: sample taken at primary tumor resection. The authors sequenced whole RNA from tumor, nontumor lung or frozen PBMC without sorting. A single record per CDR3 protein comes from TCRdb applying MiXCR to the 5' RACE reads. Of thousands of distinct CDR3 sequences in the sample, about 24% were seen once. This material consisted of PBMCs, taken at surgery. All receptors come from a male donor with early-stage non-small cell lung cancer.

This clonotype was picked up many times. DNA of the CDR3: TGCAGTGCTACCCGGACTAGCGGGAGCGGCGATGAGCAGTTCTTC. It codes for CSATRTSGSGDEQFF. The chain is built from TRBV20-1 and TRBJ2-1, with 13 bases lining up with TRBD2. The V segment lost 4 bases and the J segment 8 bases; nucleotides outside the gene matches: 8. The CDR3 spans 15 residues. Germline assignment: CDR1 DFQATT and CDR2 SNEGSKA (reference sequence).

The CDR3 sequence is CASQRGSLYEQYF. The CDR3 nucleotides are TGTGCCAGCCAGCGGGGGTCTCTTTACGAGCAGTACTTC. The gene calls are TRBV12-3 or TRBV12-4 and TRBJ2-7, with TRBD2 matching 8 bases. This CDR3 has 13 residues. V shed 8 bases, J shed 4 bases, and the junction held 7 bases outside the gene matches.

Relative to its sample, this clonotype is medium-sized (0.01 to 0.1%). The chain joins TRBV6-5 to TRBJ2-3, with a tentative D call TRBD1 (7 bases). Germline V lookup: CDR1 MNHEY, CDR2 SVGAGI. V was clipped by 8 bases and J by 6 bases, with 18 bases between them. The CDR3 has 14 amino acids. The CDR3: CASRRTGGADTQYF. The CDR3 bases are TGTGCCAGCCGGAGGACAGGAGGGGCCGATACGCAGTATTTT.

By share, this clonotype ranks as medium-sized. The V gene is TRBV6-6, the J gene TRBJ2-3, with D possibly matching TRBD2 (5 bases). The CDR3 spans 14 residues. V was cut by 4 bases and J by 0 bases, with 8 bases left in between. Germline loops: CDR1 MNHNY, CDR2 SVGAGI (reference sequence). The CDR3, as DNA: TGTGCCAGCAGTTCAGCGGTGAGCACAGATACGCAGTATTTT. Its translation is CASSSAVSTDTQYF.

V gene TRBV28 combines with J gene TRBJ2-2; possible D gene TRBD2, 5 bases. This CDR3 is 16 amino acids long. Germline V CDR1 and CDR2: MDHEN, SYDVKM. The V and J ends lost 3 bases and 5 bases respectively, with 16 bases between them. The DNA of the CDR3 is TGTGCCAGCAGTTTGAGGGAATCGAAAAAAACCGGGGAGCTGTTTTTT. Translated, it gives CASSLRESKKTGELFF.

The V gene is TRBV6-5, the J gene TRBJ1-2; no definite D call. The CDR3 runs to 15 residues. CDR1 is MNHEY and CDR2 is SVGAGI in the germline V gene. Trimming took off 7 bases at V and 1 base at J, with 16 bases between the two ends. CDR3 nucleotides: TGTGCCAGCACCATCAAGGCAGCTTATAACTATGGCTACACCTTC. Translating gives CASTIKAAYNYGYTF.

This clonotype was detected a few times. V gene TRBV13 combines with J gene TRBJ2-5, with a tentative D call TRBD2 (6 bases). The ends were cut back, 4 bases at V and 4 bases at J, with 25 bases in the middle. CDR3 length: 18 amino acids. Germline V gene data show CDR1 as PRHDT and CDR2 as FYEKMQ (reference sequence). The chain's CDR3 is CASSSEGRRETRGETQYF. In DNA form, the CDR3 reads TGTGCCAGCAGCTCCGAAGGGAGGAGGGAAACGAGGGGAGAGACCCAGTACTTC.

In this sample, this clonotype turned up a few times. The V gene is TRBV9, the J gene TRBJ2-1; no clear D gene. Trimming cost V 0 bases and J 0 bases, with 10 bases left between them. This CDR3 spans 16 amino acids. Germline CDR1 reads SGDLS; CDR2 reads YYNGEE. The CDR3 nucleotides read TGTGCCAGCAGCGTAGTGGGTGCAAGCTCCTACAATGAGCAGTTCTTC. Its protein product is CASSVVGASSYNEQFF.

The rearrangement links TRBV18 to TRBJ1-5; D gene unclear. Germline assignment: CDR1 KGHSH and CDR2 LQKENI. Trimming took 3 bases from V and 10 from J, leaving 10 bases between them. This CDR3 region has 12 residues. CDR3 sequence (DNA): TGTGCCAGCTCACCCAAACCCGCACCCCAGCATTTT. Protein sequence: CASSPKPAPQHF.

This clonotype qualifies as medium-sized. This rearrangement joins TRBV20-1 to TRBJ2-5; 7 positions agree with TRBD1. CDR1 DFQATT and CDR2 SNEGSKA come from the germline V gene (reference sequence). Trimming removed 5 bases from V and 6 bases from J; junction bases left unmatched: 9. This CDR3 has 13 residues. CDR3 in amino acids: CSAAETGSQTQYF. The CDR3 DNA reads TGCAGTGCTGCTGAGACAGGGTCGCAGACCCAGTACTTC.

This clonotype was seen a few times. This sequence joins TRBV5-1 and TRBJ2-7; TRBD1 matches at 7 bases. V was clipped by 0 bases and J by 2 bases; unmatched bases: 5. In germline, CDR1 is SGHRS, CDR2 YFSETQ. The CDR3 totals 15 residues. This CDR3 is CASSLGGTDAYEQYF. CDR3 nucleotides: TGCGCCAGCAGCTTGGGGGGGACAGATGCCTACGAGCAGTACTTC.

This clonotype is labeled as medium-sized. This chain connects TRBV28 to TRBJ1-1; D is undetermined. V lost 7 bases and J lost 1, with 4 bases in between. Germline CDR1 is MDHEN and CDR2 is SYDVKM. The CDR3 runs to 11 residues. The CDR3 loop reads CASIQNTEAFF. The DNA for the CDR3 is TGTGCCAGCATTCAGAACACTGAAGCTTTCTTT.

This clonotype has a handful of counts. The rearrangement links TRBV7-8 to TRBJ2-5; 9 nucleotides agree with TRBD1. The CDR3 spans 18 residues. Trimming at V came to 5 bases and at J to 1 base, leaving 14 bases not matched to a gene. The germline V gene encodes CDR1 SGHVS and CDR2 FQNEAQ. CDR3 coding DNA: TGTGCCAGCAGCCTAGGACAGGGGATGAAGAACCCCCAAGAGACCCAGTACTTC. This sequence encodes CASSLGQGMKNPQETQYF.

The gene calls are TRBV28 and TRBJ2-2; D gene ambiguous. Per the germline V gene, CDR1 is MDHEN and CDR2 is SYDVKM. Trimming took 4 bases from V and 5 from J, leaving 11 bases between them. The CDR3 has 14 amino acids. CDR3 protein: CASSSLDLTGELFF. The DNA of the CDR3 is TGTGCCAGCAGTTCCCTTGACTTGACCGGGGAGCTGTTTTTT.

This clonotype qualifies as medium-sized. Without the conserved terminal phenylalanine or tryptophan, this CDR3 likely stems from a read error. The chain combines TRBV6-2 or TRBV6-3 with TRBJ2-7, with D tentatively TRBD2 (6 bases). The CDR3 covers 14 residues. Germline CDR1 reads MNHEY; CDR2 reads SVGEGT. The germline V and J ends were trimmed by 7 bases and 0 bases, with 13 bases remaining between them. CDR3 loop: CASMLYGGSYEQYL. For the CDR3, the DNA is TGTGCCAGCATGCTCTACGGGGGCTCCTACGAGCAGTACCTC.

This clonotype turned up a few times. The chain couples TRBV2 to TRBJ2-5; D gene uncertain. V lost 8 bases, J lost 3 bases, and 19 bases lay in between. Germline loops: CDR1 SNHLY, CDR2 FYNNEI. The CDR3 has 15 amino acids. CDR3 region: CASGMGQDREETQYF. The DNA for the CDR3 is TGTGCCAGCGGAATGGGCCAGGACCGCGAAGAGACCCAGTACTTC.

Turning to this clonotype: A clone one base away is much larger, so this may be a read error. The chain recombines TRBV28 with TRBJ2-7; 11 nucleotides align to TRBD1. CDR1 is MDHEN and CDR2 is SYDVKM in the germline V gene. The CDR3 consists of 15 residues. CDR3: CVSSPPGQGVDEQYF. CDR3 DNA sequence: TGTGTCAGCAGTCCCCCGGGACAGGGGGTTGACGAGCAGTACTTC.

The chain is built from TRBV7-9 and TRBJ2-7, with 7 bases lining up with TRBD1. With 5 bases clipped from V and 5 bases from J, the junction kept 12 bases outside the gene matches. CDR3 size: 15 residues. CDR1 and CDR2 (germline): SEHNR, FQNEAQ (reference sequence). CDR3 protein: CASSPPTGYVDEQYF. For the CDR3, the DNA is TGTGCCAGCAGCCCCCCGACAGGGTATGTCGACGAGCAGTACTTC.

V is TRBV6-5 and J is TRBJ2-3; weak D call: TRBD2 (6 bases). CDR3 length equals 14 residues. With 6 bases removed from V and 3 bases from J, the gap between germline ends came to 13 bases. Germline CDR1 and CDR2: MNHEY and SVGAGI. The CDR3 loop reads CASSTGLHTDTQYF. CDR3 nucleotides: TGTGCCAGCAGCACCGGACTACATACAGATACGCAGTATTTT.

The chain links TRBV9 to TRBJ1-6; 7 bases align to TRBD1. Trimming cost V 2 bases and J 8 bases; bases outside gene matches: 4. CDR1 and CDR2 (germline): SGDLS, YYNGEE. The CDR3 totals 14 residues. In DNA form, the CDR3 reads TGTGCCAGCAGCGTGTGGGACAGCTATTCACCCCTCCACTTT. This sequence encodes CASSVWDSYSPLHF. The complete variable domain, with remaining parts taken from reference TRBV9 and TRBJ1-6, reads DSGVTQTPKHLITATGQRVTLRCSPRSGDLSVYWYQQSLDQGLQFLIQYYNGEERAKGNILERFSAQQFPDLHSELNLSSLELGDSALYFCASSVWDSYSPLHFGNGTRLTVT.

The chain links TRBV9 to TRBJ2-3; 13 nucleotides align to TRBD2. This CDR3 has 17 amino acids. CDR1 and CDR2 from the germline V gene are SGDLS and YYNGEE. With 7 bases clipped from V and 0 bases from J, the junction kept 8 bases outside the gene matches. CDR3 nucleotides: TGTGCCAGCGACCGGGGACTAGCGGGGACTAGCACAGATACGCAGTATTTT. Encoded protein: CASDRGLAGTSTDTQYF. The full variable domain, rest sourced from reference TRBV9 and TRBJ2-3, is DSGVTQTPKHLITATGQRVTLRCSPRSGDLSVYWYQQSLDQGLQFLIQYYNGEERAKGNILERFSAQQFPDLHSELNLSSLELGDSALYFCASDRGLAGTSTDTQYFGPGTRLTVL.

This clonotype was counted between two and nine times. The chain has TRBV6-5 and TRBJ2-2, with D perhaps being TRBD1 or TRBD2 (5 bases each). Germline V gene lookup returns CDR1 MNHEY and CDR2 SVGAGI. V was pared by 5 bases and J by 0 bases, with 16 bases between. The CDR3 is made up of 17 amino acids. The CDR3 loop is CASSIDRDPTNTGELFF. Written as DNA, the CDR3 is TGTGCCAGCAGTATAGACCGGGACCCGACGAACACCGGGGAGCTGTTTTTT.